This T cell receptor beta chain derives from a study of blood T cell repertoires in COVID-19. About the study: Acute-phase and convalescent COVID-19 samples originated in the United States, Italy and Spain. T cells, B-cell-depleted T cells, or PBMCs provided the cDNA or gDNA that served as material.

Symptom resolution, clearance, or two negative PCRs marked donors in Cohort 3 as recovered. The data were produced by immunoSEQ multiplex PCR, yet TCRdb's version contains in-frame clones alone and is incomplete. The table shows almost 200,000 clones, with 70% to 90% occurring only once. The V gene end was trimmed by 4 bases and the J gene end by 5 bases; junction bases not matched to a gene: 9. Germline V gene sequence: CDR1 SGHDT, CDR2 YYEEEE. The CDR3 length is 15 residues. The receptor comes from a woman in her late teens or twenties who had recovered from COVID-19. The sample comprised PBMCs or T cells enriched from blood (not recorded which). The chain links TRBV5-6 to TRBJ2-5; TRBD2 matches 9 bases. DNA for the CDR3: TGTGCCAGCAGCATACTTAGCGGGGGAACTGAGACCCAGTACTTC. Translation gives CASSILSGGTETQYF.